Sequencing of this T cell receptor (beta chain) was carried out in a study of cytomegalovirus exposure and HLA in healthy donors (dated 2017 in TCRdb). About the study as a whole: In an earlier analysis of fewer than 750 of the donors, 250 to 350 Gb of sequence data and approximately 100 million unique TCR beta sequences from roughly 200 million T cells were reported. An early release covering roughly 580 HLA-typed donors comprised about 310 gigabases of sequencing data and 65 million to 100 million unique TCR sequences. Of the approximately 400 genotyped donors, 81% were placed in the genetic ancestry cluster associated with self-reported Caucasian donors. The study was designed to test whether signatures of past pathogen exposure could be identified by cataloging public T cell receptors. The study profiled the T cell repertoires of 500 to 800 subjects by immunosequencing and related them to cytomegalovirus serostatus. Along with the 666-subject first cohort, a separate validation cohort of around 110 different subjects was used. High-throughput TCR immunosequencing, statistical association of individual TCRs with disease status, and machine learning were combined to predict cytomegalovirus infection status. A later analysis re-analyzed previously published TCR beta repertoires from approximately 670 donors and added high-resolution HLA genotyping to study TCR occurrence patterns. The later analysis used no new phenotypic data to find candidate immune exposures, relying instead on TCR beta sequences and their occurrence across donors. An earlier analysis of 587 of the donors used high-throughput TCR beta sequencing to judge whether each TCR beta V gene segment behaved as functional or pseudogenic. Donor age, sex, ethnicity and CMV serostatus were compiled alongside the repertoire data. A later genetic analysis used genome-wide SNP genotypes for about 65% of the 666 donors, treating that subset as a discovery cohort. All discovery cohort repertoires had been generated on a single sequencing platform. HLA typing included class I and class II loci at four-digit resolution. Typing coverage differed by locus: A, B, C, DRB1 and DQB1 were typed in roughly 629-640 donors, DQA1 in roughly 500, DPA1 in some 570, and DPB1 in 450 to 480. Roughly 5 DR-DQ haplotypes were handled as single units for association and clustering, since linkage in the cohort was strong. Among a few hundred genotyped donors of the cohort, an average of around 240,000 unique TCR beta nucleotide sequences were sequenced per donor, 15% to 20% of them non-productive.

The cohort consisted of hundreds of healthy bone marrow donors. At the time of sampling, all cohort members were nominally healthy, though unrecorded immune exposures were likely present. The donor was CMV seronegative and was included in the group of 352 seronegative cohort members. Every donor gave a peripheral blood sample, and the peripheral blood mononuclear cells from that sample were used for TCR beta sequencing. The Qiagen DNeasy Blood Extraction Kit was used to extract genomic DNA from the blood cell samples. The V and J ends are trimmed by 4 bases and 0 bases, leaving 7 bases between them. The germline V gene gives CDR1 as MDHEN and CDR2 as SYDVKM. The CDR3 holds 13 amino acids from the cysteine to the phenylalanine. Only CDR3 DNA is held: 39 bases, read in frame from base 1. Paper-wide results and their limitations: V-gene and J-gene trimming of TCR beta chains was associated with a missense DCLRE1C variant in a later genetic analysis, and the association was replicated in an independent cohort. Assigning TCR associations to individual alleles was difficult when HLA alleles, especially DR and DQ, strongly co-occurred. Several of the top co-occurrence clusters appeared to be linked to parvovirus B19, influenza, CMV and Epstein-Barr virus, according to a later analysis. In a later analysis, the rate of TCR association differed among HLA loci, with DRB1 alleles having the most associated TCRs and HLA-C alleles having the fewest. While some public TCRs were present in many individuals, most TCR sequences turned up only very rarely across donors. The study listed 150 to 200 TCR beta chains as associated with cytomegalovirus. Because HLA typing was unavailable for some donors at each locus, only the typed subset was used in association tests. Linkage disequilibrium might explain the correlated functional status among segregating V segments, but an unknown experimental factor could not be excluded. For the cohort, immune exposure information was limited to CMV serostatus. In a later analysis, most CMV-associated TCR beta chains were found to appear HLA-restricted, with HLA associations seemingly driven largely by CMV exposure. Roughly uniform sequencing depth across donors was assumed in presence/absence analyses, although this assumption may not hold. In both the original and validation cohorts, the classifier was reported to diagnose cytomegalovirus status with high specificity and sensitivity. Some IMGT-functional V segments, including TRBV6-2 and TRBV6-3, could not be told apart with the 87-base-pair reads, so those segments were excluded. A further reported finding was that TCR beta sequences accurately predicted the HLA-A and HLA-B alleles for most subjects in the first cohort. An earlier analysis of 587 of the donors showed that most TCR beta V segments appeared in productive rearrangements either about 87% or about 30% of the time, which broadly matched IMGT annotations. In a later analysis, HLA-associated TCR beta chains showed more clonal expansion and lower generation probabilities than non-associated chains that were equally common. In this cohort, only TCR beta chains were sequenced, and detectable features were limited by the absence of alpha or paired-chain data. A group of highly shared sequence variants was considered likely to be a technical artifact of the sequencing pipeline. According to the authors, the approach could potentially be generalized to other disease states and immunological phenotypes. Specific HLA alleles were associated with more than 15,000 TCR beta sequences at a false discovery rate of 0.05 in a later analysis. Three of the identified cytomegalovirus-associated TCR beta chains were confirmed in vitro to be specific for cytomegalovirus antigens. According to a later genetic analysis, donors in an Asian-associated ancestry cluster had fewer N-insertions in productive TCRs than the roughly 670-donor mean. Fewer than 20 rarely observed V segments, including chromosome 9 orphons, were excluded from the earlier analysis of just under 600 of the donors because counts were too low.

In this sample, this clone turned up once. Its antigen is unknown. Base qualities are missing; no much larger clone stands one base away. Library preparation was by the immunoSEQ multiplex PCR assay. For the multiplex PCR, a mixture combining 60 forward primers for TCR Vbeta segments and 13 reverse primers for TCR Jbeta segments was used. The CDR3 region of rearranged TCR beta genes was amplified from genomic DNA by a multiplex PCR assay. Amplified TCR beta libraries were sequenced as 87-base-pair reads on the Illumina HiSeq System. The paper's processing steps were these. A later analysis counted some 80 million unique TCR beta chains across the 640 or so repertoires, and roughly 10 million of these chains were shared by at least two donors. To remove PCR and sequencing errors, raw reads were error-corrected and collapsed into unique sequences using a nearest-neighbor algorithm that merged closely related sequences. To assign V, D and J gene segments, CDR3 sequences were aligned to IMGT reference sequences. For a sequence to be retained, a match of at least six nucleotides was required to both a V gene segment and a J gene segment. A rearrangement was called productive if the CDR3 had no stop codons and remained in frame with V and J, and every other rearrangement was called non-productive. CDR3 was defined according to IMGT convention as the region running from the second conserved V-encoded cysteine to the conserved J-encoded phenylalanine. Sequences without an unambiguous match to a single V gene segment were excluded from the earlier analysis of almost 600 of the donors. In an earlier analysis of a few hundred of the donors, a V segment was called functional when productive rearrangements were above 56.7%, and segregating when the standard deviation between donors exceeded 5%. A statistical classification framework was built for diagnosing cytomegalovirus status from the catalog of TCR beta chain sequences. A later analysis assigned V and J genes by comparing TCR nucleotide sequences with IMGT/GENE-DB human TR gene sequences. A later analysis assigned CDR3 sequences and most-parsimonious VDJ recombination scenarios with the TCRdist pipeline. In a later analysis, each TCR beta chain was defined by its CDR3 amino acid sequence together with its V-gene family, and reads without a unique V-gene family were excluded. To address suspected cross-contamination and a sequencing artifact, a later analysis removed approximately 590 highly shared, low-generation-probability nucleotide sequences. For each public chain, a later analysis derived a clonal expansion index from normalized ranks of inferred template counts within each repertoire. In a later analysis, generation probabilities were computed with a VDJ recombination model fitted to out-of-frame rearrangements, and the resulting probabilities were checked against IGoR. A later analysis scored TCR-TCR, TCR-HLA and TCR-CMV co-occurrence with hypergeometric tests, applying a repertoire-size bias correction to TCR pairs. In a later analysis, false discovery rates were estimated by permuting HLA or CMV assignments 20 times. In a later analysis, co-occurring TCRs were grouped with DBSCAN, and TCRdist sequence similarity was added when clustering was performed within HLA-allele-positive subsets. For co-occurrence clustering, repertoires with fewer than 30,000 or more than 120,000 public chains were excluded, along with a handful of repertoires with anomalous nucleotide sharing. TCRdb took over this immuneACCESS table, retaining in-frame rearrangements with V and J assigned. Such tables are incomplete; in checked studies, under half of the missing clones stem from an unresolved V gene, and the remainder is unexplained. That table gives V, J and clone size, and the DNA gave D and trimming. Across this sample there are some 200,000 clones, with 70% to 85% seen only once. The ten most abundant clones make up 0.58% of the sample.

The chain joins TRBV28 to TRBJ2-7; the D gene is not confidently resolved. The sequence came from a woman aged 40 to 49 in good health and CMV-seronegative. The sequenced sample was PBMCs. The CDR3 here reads CASSSRISYEQYF. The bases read TGTGCCAGCAGTTCTAGAATCTCCTACGAGCAGTACTTC.